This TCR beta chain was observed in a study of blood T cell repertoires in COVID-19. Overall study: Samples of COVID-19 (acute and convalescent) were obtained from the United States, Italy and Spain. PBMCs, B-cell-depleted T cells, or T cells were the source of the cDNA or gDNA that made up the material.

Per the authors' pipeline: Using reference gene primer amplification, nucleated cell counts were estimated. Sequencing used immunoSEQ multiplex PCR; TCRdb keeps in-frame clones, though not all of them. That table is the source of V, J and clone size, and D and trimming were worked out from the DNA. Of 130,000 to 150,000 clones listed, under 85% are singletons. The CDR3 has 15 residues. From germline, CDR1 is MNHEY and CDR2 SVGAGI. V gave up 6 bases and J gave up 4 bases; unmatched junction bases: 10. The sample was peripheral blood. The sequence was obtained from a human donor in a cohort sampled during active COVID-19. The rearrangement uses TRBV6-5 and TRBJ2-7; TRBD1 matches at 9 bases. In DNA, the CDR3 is TGTGCCAGCAGAACCAACAGGGGGCTTGGGTACGAGCAGTACTTC. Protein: CASRTNRGLGYEQYF.